This T cell receptor beta chain was recorded in a study of cytomegalovirus exposure and HLA in healthy donors. Points from the study as a whole: Some public TCRs appeared in many individuals, while most sequences were rare. Immune exposure data for these donors was limited to CMV serostatus.

Though probably carrying unrecorded immune exposures, donors were nominally healthy at sampling. The PCR had 60 Vbeta and 13 Jbeta primers. The assay was immunoSEQ multiplex PCR, and TCRdb's table has in-frame clones only and misses some. The repertoire consists of under 200,000 clones, with roughly 85% occurring once and the leading ten covering 2% to 2.5%. Of note for this clone: Its antigen is not identified.

Material: PBMCs. The source of this sequence is a woman aged 45-65 years in good health and CMV-seronegative.

In DNA, the CDR3 is TGTGCCAGTAGCCCCAATCGGGACAGGGGGCGTAGGGGCGAGCAGTTCTTC. This translates into CASSPNRDRGRRGEQFF. The chain has TRBV19 and TRBJ2-1, with 12 bases aligning to TRBD1. Trimming took 6 bases from V and 10 from J; bases not matched to a gene: 16. Germline CDR1 and CDR2: LNHDA and SQIVND (reference sequence). The length of the CDR3 is 17 residues.